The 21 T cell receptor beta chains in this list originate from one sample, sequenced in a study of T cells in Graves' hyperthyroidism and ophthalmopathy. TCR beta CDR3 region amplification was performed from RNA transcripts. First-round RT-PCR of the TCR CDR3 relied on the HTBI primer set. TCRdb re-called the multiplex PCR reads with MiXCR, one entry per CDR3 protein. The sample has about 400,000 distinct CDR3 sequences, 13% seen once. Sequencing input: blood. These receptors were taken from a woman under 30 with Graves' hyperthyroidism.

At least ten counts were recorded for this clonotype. CDR3 in DNA: TGTGCCAGCAGTGAAGTCGCAGCCTACGAGCAGTACTTC. The encoded protein is CASSEVAAYEQYF. The chain recombines TRBV2 with TRBJ2-7; D gene uncertain. The CDR3 is 13 residues long. V was cut by 1 base and J by 2 bases, with 6 bases left in between. Germline V lookup: CDR1 SNHLY, CDR2 FYNNEI. Using reference TRBV2 and TRBJ2-7 for the parts outside the CDR3, the full variable domain is EPEVTQTPSHQVTQMGQEVILRCVPISNHLYFYWYRQILGQKVEFLVSFYNNEISEKSEIFDDQFSVERPDGSNFTLKIRSTKLEDSAMYFCASSEVAAYEQYFGPGTRLTVT.

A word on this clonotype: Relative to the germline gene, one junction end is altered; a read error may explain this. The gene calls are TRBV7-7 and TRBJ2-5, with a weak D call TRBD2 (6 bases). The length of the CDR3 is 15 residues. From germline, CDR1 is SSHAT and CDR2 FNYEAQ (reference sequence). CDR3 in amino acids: CASSLVGLASETQYF. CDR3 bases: TGTGCTAGCAGCTTAGTTGGTCTAGCGTCCGAGACCCAGTACTTC.

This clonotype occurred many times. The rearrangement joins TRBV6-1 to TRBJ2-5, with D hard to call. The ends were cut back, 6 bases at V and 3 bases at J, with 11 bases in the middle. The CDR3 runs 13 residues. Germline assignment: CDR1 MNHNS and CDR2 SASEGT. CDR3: CASRPTVEETQYF. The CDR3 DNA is TGTGCCAGCAGGCCCACAGTTGAAGAGACCCAGTACTTC.

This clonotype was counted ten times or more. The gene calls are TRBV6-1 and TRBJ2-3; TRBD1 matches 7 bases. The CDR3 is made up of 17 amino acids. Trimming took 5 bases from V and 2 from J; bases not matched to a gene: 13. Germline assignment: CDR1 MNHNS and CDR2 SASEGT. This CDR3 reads CASSPRDSPLDTDTQYF. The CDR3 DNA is TGTGCCAGCAGTCCCCGGGACAGCCCTTTAGACACAGATACGCAGTATTTT.

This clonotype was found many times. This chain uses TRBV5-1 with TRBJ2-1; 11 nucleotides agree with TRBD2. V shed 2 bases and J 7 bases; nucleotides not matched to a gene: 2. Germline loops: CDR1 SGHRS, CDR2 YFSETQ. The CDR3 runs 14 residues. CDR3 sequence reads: CASSLLAGENEQFF. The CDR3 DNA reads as TGCGCCAGCAGCTTACTAGCGGGAGAGAATGAGCAGTTCTTC.

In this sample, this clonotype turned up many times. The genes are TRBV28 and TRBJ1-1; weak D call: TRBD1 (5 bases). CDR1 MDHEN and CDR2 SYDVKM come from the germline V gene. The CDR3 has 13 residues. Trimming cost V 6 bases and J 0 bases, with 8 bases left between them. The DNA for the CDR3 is TGTGCCAGCAGGTTGACAGTGAACACTGAAGCTTTCTTT. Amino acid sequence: CASRLTVNTEAFF.

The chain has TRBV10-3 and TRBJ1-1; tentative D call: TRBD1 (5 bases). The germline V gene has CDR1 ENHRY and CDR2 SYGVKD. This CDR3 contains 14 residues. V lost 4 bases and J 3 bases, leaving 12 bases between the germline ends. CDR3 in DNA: TGTGCCATCAGTGTCTCAGGGATAGACACTGAAGCTTTCTTT. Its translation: CAISVSGIDTEAFF.

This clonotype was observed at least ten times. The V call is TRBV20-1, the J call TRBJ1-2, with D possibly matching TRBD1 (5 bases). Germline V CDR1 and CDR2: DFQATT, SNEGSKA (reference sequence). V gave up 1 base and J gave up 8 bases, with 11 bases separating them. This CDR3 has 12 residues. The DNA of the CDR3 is TGCAGTGCTAGAGGCTCCAGGGAGGGCTACACCTTC. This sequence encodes CSARGSREGYTF.

The CDR3 region has the DNA TGCAGCGTCCTTATGATCAAAGAGACCCAGTACTTC. This codes for CSVLMIKETQYF. The rearrangement uses TRBV20-1 and TRBJ2-5; D is uncertain. CDR3 length: 12 amino acids. Germline V gives CDR1 DFQATT, CDR2 SNEGSKA (reference sequence).

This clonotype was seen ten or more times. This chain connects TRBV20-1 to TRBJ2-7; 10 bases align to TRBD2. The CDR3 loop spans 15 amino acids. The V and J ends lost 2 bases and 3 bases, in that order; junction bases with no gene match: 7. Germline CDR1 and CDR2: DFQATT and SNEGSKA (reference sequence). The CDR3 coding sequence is TGCAGTGCTAGACGTCTAGCGGGGGACCTCTACGAGCAGTACTTC. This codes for CSARRLAGDLYEQYF.

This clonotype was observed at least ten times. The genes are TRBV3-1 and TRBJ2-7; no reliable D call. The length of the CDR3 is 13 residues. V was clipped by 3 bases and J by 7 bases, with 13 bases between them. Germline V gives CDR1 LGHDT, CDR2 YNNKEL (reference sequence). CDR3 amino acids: CASSQIGPTEQYF. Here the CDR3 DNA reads TGTGCCAGCAGCCAGATCGGCCCTACGGAGCAGTACTTC.

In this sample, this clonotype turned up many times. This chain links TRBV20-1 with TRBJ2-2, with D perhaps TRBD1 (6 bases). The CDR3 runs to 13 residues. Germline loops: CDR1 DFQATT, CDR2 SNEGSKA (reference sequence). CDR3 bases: TGCAGGCCACAACAGGGGAACACCGGGGAGCTGTTTTTT. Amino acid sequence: CRPQQGNTGELFF.

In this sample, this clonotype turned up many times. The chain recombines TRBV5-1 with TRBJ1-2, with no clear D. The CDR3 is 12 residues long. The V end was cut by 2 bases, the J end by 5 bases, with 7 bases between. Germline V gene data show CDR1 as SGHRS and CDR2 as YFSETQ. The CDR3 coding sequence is TGCGCCAGCAGCTTCGTTGGATATGGCTACACCTTC. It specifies CASSFVGYGYTF.

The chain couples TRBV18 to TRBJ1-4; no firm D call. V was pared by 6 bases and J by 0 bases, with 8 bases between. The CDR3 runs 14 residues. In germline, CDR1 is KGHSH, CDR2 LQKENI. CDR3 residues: CASSPAATNEKLFF. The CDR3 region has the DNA TGTGCCAGCTCCCCTGCGGCAACTAATGAAAAACTGTTTTTT.

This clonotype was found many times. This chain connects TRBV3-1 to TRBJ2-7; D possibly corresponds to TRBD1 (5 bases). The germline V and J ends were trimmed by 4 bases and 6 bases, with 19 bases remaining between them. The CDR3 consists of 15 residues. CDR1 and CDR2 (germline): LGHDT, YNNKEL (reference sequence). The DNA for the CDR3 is TGTGCCAGCAGCCCACGCTCAGCCGCAGGGTCCGAGCAGTACTTC. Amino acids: CASSPRSAAGSEQYF.

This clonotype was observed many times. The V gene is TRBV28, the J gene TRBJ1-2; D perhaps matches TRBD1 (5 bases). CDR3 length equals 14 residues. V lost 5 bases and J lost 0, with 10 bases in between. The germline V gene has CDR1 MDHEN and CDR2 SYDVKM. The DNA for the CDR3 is TGTGCCAGCAGTGGGGGGGGAGCTAACTATGGCTACACCTTC. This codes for CASSGGGANYGYTF.

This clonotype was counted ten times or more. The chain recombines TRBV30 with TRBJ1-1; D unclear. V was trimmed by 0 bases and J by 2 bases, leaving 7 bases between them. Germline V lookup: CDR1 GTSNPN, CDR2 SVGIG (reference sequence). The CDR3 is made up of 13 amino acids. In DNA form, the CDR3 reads TGTGCCTGGAGTGTGGGTGAAAACACTGAAGCTTTCTTT. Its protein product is CAWSVGENTEAFF.

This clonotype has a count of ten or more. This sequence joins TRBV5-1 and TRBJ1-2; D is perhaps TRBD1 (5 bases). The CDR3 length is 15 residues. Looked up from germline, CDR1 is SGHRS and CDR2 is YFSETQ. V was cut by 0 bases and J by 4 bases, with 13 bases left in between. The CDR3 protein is CASSLGQTGLYGYTF. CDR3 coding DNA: TGCGCCAGCAGCTTGGGACAGACTGGACTCTATGGCTACACCTTC.

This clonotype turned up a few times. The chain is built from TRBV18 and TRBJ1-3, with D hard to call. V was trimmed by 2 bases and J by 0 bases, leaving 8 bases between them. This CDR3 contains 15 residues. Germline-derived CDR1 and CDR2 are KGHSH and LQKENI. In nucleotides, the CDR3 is TGTGCCAGCTCACCAGAGGTTTACTCTGGAAACACCATATATTTT. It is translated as CASSPEVYSGNTIYF. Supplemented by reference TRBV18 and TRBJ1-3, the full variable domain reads NAGVMQNPRHLVRRRGQEARLRCSPMKGHSHVYWYRQLPEEGLKFMVYLQKENIIDESGMPKERFSAEFPKEGPSILRIQQVVRGDSAAYFCASSPEVYSGNTIYFGEGSWLTVV.

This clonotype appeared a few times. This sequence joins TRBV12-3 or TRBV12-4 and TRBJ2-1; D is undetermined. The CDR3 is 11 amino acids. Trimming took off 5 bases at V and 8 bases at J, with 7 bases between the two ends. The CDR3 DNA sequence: TGTGCCAGCAGTAATTGGGATGAGCAGTTCTTC. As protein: CASSNWDEQFF.

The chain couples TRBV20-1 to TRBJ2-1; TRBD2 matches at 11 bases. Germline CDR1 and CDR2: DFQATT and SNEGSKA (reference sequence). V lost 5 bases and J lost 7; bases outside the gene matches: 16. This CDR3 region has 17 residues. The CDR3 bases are TGCAGTGCTCCCCCCCGGGGGCTAGCGGGAGGTCGGAATGAGCAGTTCTTC. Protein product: CSAPPRGLAGGRNEQFF.